Listed here is a single TCR beta chain. Sequenced by immunoSEQ multiplex PCR; TCRdb stores in-frame clones only, minus some. Here the sample spans about 120,000 clones, approximately 71% being singletons. The data stem from a study of blood T cell repertoires in COVID-19. V shed 4 bases and J 3 bases; nucleotides not matched to a gene: 5. This CDR3 is 15 amino acids long. The germline gives CDR1 LNHDA, CDR2 SQIVND (reference sequence). The specimen sequenced was peripheral blood. This sequence joins TRBV19 and TRBJ2-1, with 8 positions matching TRBD1. The source is a human donor in a cohort sampled during active COVID-19. In nucleotides, the CDR3 is TGTGCCAGTAGTACTGGGGACAGGCGCTACAATGAGCAGTTCTTC. It yields the protein CASSTGDRRYNEQFF.